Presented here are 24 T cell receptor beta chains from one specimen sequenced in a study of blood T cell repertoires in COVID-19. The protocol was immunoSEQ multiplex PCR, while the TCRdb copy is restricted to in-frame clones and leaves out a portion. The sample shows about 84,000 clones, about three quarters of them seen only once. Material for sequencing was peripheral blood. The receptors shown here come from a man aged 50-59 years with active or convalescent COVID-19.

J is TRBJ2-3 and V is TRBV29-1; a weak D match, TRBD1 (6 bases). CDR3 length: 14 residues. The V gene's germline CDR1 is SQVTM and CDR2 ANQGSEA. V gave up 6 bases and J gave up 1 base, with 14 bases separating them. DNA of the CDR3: TGCAGCGTCCCCAGGGGAATAGGCACAGATACGCAGTATTTT. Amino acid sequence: CSVPRGIGTDTQYF.

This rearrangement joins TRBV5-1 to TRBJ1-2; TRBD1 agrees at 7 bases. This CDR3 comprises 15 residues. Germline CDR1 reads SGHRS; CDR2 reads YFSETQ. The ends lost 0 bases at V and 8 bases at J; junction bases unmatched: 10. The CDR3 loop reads CASSLAISTGDGYTF. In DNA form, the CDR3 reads TGCGCCAGCAGCTTGGCAATTTCTACAGGGGACGGCTACACCTTC.

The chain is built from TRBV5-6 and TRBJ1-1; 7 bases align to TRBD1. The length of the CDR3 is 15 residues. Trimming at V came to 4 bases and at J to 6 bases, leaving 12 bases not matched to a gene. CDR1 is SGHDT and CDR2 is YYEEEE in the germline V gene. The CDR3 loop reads CASSPYLRGSPEAFF. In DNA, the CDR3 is TGTGCCAGCAGCCCTTACCTCAGGGGGAGTCCTGAAGCTTTCTTT. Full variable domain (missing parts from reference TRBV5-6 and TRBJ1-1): DAGVTQSPTHLIKTRGQQVTLRCSPKSGHDTVSWYQQALGQGPQFIFQYYEEEERQRGNFPDRFSGHQFPNYSSELNVNALLLGDSALYLCASSPYLRGSPEAFFGQGTRLTVV.

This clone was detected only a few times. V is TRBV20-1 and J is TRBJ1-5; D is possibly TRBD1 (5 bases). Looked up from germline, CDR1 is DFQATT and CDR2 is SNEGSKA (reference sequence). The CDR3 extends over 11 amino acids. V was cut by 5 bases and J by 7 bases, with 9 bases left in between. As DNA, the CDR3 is TGCAGTGCTGGGGGGGGACAGCCCCAGCATTTT. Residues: CSAGGGQPQHF.

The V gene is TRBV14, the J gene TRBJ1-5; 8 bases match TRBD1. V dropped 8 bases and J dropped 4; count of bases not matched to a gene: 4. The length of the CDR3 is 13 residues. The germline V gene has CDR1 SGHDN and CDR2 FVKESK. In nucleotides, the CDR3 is TGTGCCAGCTCCAGGGGGCCTAATCAGCCCCAGCATTTT. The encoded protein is CASSRGPNQPQHF. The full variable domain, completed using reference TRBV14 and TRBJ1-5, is EAGVTQFPSHSVIEKGQTVTLRCDPISGHDNLYWYRRVMGKEIKFLLHFVKESKQDESGMPNNRFLAERTGGTYSTLKVQPAELEDSGVYFCASSRGPNQPQHFGDGTRLSIL.

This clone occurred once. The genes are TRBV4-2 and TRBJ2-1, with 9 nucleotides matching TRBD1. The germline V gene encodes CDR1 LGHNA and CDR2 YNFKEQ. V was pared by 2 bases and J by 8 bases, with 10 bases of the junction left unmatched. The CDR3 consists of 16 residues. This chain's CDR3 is CASSQLGGQGGYEQFF. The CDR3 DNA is TGTGCCAGCAGCCAACTCGGGGGACAGGGCGGCTATGAGCAGTTCTTC.

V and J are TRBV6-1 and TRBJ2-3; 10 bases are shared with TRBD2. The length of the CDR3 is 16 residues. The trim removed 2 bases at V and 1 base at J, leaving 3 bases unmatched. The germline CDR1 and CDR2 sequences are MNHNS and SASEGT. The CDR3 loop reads CASSEILAGGTDTQYF. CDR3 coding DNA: TGTGCCAGCAGTGAAATCCTAGCGGGAGGCACAGATACGCAGTATTTT.

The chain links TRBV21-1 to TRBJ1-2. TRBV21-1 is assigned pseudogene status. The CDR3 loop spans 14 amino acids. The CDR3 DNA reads TGTGCCAGCAGCAAAGCCCGTAGCGCCCCGGGCTACACCTTC. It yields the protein CASSKARSAPGYTF.

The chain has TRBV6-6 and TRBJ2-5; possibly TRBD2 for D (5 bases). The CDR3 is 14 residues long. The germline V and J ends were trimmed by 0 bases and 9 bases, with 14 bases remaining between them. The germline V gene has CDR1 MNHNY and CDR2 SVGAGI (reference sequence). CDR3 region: CASSYSGTKAAQYF. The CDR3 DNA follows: TGTGCCAGCAGTTACTCGGGAACAAAAGCGGCCCAGTACTTC.

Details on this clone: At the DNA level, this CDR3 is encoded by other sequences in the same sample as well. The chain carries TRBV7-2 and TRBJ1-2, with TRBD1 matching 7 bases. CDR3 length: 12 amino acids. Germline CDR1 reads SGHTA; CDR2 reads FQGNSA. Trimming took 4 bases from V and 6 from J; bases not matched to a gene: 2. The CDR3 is CASSSTGDGYTF. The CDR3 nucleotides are TGTGCCAGCAGCTCAACAGGGGATGGCTACACCTTC.

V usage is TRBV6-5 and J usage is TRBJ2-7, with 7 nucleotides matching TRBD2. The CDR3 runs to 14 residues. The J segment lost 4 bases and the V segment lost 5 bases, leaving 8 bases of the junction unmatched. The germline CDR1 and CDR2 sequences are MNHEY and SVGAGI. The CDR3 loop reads CASSTGGGLYEQYF. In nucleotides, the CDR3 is TGTGCCAGCAGTACTGGGGGGGGATTGTACGAGCAGTACTTC.

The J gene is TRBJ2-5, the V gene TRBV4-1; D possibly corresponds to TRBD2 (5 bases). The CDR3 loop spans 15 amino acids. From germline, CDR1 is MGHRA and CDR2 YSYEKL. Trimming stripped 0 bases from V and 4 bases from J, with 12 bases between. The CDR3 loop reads CASSQDSPGGETQYF. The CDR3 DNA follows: TGCGCCAGCAGCCAAGATTCCCCCGGAGGAGAGACCCAGTACTTC.

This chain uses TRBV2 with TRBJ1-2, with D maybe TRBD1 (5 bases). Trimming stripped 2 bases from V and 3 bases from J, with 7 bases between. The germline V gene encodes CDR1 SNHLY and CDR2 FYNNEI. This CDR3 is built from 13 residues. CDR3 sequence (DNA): TGTGCCAGCAGTGAAACCAGGGACTATGGCTACACCTTC. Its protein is CASSETRDYGYTF. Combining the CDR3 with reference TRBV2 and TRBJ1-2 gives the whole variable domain EPEVTQTPSHQVTQMGQEVILRCVPISNHLYFYWYRQILGQKVEFLVSFYNNEISEKSEIFDDQFSVERPDGSNFTLKIRSTKLEDSAMYFCASSETRDYGYTFGSGTRLTVV.

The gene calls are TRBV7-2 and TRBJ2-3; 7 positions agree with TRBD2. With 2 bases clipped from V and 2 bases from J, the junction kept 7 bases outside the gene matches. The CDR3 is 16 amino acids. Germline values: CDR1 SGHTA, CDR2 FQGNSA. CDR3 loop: CASSLQGGRTTDTQYF. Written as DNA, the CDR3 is TGTGCCAGCAGCTTACAGGGCGGGAGAACCACAGATACGCAGTATTTT.

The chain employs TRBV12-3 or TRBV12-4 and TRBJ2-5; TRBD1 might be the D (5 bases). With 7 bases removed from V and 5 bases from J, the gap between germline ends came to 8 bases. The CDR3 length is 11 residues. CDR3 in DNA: TGTGCCAGCAAGGCAGGGGAGACCCAGTACTTC. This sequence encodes CASKAGETQYF.

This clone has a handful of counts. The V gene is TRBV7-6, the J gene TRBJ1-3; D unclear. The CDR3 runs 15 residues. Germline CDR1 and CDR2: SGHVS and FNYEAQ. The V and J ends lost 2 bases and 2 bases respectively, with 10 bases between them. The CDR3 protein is CASSLSGGAGNTIYF. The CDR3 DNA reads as TGTGCCAGCAGCTTATCGGGCGGGGCTGGAAACACCATATATTTT.

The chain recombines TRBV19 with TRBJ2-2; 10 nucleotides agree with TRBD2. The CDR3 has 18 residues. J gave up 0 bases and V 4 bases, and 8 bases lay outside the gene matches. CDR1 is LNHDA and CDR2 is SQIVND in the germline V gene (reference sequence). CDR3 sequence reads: CASSNFRLAGSNTGELFF. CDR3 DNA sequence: TGTGCCAGTAGTAATTTTAGACTAGCGGGCTCGAACACCGGGGAGCTGTTTTTT.

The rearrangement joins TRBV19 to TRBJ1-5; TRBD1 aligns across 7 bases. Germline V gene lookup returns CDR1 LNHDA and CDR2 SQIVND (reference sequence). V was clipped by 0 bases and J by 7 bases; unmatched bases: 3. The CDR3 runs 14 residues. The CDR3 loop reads CASSIEVGGQPQHF. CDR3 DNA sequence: TGTGCCAGTAGTATAGAAGTAGGGGGCCAGCCCCAGCATTTT.

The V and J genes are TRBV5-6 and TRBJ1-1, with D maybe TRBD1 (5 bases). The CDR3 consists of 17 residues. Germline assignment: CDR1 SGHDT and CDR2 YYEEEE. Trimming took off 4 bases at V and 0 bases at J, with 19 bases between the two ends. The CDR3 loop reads CASSVDDAGPLNTEAFF. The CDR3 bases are TGTGCCAGCAGCGTGGACGATGCGGGACCCTTGAACACTGAAGCTTTCTTT.

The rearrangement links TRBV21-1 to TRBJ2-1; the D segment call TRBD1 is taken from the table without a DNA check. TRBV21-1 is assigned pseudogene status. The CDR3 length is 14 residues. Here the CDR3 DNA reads TGTGCCAGCAGTCTACACAGGGAGACGGATGGGCAGTTCTTC. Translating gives CASSLHRETDGQFF.

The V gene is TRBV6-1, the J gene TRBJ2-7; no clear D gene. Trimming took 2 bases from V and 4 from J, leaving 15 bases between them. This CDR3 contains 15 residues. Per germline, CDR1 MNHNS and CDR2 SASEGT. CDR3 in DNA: TGTGCCAGCAGTGAATTGAGCCTACCGCGGTACGAGCAGTACTTC. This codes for CASSELSLPRYEQYF.

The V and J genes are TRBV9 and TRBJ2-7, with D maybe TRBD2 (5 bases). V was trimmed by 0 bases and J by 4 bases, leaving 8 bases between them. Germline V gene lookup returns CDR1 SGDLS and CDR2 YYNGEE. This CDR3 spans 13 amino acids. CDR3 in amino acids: CASSVDGEYEQYF. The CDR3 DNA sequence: TGTGCCAGCAGCGTAGACGGGGAGTACGAGCAGTACTTC.

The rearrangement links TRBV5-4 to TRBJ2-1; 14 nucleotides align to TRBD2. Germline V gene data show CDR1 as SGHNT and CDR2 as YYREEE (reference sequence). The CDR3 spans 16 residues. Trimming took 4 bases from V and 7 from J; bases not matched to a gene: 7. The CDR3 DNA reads TGTGCCAGCAGCGCCTCGCGGACTAGCGGGGGGAATGAGCAGTTCTTC. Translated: CASSASRTSGGNEQFF.

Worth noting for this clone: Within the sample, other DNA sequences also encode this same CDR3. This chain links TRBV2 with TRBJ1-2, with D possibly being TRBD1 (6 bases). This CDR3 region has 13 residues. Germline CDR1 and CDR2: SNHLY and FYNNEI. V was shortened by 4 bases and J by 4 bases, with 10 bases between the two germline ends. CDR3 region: CASSGQGPYGYTF. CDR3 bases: TGTGCCAGCAGTGGGCAGGGGCCCTATGGCTACACCTTC. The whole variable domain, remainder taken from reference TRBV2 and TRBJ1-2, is EPEVTQTPSHQVTQMGQEVILRCVPISNHLYFYWYRQILGQKVEFLVSFYNNEISEKSEIFDDQFSVERPDGSNFTLKIRSTKLEDSAMYFCASSGQGPYGYTFGSGTRLTVV.